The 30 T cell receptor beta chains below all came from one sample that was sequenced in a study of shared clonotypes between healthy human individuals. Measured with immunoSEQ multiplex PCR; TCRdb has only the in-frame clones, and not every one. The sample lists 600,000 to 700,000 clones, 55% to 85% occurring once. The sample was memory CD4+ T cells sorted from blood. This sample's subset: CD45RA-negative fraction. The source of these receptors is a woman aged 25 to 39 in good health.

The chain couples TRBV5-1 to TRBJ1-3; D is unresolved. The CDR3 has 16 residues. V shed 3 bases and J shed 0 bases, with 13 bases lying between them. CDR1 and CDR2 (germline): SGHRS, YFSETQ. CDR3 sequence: CASSSQGSHSGNTIYF. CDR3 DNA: TGCGCCAGCAGCTCGCAAGGCTCCCACTCTGGAAACACCATATATTTT.

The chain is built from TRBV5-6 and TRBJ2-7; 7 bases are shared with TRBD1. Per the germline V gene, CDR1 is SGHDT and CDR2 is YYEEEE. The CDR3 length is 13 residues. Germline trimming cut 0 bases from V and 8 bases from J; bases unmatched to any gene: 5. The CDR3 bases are TGTGCCAGCAGCTTGGACAGGGGAGAGAAGCAGTACTTC. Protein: CASSLDRGEKQYF.

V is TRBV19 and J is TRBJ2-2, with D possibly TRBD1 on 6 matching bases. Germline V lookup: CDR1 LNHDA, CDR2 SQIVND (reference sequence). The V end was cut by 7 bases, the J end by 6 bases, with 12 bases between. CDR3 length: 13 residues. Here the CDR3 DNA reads TGTGCCAGTACCGCAACAGGGTCCGGGGAGCTGTTTTTT. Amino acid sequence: CASTATGSGELFF.

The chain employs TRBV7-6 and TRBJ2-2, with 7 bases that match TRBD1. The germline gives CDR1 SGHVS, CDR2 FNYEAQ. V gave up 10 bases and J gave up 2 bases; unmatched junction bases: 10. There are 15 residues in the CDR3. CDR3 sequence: CATSRGTENTGELFF. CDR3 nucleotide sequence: TGTGCCACTTCAAGGGGGACAGAAAACACCGGGGAGCTGTTTTTT.

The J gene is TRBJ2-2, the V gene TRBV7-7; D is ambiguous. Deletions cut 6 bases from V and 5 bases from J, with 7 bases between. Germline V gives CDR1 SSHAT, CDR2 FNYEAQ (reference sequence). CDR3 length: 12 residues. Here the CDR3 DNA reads TGTGCCAGCAGATCCTTTACCGGGGAGCTGTTTTTT. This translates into CASRSFTGELFF. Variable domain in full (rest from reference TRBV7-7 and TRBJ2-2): GAGVSQSPRYKVTKRGQDVTLRCDPISSHATLYWYQQALGQGPEFLTYFNYEAQPDKSGLPSDRFSAERPEGSISTLTIQRTEQRDSAMYRCASRSFTGELFFGEGSRLTVL.

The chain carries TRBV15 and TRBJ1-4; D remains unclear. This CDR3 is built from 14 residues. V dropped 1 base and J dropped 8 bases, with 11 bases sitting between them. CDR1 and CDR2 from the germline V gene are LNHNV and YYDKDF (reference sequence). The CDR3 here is CATSRVWGVEKLFF. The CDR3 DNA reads TGTGCCACCAGCAGAGTGTGGGGTGTCGAAAAACTGTTTTTT.

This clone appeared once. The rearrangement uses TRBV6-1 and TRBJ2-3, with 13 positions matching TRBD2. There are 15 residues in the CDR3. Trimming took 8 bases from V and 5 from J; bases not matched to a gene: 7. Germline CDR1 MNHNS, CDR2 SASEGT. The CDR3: CASGGLAGTGDTQYF. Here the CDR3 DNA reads TGTGCCAGCGGGGGACTAGCGGGGACGGGAGATACGCAGTATTTT.

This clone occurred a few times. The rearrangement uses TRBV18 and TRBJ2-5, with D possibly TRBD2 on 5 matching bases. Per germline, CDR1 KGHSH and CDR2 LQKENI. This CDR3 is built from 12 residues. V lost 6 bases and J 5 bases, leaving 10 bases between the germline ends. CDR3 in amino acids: CASSPAVETQYF. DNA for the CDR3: TGTGCCAGCTCCCCAGCGGTGGAGACCCAGTACTTC.

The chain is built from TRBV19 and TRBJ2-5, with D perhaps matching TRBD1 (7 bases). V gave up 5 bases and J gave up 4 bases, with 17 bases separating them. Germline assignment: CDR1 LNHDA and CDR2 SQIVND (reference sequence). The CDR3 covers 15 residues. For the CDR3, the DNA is TGTGCCAGTAGTCGGAGGGGGCAGGGGATAGAGACCCAGTACTTC. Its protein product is CASSRRGQGIETQYF.

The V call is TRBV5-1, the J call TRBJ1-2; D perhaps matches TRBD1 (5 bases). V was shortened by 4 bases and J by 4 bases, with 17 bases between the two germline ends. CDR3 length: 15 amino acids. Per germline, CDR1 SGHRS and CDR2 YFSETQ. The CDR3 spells CASSPVLGLGYGYTF. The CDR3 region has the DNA TGCGCCAGCAGCCCCGTCTTGGGGCTGGGCTATGGCTACACCTTC.

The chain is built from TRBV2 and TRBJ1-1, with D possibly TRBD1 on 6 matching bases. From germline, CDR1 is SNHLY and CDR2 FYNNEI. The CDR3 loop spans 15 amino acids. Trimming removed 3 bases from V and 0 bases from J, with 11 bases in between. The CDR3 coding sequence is TGTGCCAGCAGTGATATGGGGGCTATGAACACTGAAGCTTTCTTT. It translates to CASSDMGAMNTEAFF.

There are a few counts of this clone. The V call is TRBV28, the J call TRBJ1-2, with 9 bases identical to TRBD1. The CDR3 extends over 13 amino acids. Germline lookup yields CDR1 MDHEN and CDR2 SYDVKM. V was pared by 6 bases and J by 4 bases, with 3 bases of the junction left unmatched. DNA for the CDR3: TGTGCCAGCAGGGACAGGGGCACCTATGGCTACACCTTC. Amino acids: CASRDRGTYGYTF.

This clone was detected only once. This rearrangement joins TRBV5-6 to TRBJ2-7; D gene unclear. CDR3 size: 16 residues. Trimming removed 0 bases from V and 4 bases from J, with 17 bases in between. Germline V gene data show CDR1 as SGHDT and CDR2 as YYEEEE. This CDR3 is CASSLGPGPLDYEQYF. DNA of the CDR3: TGTGCCAGCAGCTTGGGCCCCGGACCCCTGGATTACGAGCAGTACTTC. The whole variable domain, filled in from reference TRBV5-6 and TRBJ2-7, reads DAGVTQSPTHLIKTRGQQVTLRCSPKSGHDTVSWYQQALGQGPQFIFQYYEEEERQRGNFPDRFSGHQFPNYSSELNVNALLLGDSALYLCASSLGPGPLDYEQYFGPGTRLTVT.

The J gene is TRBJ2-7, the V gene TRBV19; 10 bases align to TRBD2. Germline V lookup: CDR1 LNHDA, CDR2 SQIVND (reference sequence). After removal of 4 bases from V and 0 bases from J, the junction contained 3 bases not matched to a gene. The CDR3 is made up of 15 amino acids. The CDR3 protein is CASSNRLAGSYEQYF. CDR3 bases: TGTGCCAGTAGTAACAGACTAGCGGGCTCCTACGAGCAGTACTTC.

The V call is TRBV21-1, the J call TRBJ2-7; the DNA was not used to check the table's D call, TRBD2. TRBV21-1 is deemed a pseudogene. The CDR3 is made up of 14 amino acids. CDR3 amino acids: CASSKAPGLDEQYF. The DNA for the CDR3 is TGTGCCAGCAGCAAAGCACCGGGACTCGACGAGCAGTACTTC.

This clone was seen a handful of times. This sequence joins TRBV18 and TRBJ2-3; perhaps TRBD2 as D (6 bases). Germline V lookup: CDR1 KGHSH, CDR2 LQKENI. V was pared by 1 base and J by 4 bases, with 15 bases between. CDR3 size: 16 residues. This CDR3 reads CASSPLTRERADTQYF. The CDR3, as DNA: TGTGCCAGCTCACCACTTACGAGGGAGCGGGCAGATACGCAGTATTTT.

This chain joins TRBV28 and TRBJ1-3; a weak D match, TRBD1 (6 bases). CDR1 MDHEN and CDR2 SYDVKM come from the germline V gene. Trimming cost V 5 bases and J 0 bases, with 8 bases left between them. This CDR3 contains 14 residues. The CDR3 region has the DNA TGTGCCAGCAGTCGGACAGACTCTGGAAACACCATATATTTT. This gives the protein CASSRTDSGNTIYF.

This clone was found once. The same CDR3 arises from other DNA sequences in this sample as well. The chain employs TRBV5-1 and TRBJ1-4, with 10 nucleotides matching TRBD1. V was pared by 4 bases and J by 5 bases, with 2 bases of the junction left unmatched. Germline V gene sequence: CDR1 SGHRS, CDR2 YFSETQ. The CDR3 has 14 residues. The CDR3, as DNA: TGCGCCAGCAGCCTGGGACAGGGGAATGAAAAACTGTTTTTT. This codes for CASSLGQGNEKLFF.

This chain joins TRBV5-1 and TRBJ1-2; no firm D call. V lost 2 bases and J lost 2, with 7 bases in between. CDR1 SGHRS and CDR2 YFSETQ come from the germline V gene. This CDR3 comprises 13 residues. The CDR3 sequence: CASSFNGNYGYTF. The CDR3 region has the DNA TGCGCCAGCAGCTTTAACGGCAACTATGGCTACACCTTC.

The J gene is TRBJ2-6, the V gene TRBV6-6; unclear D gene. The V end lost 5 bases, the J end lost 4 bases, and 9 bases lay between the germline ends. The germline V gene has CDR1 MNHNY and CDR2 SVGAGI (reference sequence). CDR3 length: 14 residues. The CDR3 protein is CASSDTSGANVLTF. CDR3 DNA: TGTGCCAGCAGTGACACATCCGGGGCCAACGTCCTGACTTTC.

The CDR3 sequence: CASSIPGQGLLRNQPQHF. CDR3 in DNA: TGTGCCAGTAGTATACCGGGACAGGGCCTATTACGCAATCAGCCCCAGCATTTT. The chain links TRBV19 to TRBJ1-5, with 9 bases identical to TRBD1. The junction had 10 bases not matched to a gene; V was cut back by 2 bases and J by 2 bases. The CDR3 sequence is 18 residues long. CDR1 and CDR2 (germline): LNHDA, SQIVND (reference sequence).

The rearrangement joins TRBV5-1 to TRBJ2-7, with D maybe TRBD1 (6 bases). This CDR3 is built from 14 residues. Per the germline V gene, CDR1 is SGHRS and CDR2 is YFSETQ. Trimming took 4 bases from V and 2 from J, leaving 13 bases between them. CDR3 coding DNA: TGCGCCAGCAGCGGGGACACAGAACCCTACGAGCAGTACTTC. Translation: CASSGDTEPYEQYF.

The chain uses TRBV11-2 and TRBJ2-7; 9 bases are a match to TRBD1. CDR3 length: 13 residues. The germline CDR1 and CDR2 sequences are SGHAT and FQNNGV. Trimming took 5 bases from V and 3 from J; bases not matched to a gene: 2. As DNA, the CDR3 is TGTGCCAGCAGCAGGACAGGGGACTACGAGCAGTACTTC. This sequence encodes CASSRTGDYEQYF. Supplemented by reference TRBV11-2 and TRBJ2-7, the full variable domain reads EAGVAQSPRYKIIEKRQSVAFWCNPISGHATLYWYQQILGQGPKLLIQFQNNGVVDDSQLPKDRFSAERLKGVDSTLKIQPAKLEDSAVYLCASSRTGDYEQYFGPGTRLTVT.

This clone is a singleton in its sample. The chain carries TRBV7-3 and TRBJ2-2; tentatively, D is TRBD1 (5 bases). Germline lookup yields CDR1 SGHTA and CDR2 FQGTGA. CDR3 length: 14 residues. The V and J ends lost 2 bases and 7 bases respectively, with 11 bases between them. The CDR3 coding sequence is TGTGCCAGCAGCTTAGCAGGGTTGAGCGGGGAGCTGTTTTTT. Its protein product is CASSLAGLSGELFF.

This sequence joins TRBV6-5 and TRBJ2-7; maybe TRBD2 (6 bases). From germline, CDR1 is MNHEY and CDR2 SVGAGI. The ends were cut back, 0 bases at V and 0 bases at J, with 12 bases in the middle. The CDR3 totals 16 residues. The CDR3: CASSYSIAGSSYEQYF. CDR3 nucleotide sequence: TGTGCCAGCAGTTACTCGATCGCGGGAAGCTCCTACGAGCAGTACTTC.

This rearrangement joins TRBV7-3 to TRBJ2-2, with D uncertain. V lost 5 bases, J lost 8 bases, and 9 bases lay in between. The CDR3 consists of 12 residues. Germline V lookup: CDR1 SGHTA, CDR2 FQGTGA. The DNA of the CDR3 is TGTGCCAGCAGCCGCTGGGGTGGGGAGCTGTTTTTT. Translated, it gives CASSRWGGELFF.

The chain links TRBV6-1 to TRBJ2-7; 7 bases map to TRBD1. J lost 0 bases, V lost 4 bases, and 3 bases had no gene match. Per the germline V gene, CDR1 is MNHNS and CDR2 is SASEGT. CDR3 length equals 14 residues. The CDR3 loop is CASSGQGYSYEQYF. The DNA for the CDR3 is TGTGCCAGCAGTGGACAGGGATACTCCTACGAGCAGTACTTC.

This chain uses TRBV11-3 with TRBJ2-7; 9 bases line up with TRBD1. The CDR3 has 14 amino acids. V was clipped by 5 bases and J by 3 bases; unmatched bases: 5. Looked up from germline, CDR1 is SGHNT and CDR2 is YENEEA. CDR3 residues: CASSRGQGNYEQYF. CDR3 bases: TGTGCCAGCAGCAGGGGACAGGGCAACTACGAGCAGTACTTC.

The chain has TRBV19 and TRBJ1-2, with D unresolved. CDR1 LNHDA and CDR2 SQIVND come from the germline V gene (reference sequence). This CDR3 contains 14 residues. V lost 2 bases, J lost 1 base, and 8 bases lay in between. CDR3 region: CASSIQAVNYGYTF. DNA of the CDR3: TGTGCCAGTAGTATACAGGCGGTTAACTATGGCTACACCTTC. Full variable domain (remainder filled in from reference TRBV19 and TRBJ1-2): DGGITQSPKYLFRKEGQNVTLSCEQNLNHDAMYWYRQDPGQGLRLIYYSQIVNDFQKGDIAEGYSVSREKKESFPLTVTSAQKNPTAFYLCASSIQAVNYGYTFGSGTRLTVV.

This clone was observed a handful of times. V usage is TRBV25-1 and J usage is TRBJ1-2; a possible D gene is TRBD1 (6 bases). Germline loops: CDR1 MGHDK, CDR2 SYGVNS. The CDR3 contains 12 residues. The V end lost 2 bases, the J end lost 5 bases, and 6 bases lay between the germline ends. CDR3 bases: TGTGCCAGCAGTGAACAGGGGTATGGCTACACCTTC. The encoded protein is CASSEQGYGYTF.